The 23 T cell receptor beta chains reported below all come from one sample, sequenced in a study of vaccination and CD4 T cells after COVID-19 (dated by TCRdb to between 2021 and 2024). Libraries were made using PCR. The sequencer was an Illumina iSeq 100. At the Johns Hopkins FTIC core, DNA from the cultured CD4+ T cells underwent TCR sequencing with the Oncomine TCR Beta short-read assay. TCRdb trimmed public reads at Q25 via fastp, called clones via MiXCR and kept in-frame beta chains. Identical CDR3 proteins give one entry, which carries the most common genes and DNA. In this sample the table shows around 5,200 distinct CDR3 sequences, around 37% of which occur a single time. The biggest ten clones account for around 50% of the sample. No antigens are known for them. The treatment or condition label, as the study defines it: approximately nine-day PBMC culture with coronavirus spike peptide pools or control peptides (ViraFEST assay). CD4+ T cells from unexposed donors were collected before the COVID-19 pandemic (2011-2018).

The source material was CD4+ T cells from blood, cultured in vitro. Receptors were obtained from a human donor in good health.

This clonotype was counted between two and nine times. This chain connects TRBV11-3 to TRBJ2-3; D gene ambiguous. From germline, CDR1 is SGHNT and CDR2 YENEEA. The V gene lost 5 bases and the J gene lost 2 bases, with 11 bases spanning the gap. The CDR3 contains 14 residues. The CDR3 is CASSPRGTTDTQYF. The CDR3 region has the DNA TGTGCCAGCAGCCCCCGTGGAACCACAGATACGCAGTATTTT.

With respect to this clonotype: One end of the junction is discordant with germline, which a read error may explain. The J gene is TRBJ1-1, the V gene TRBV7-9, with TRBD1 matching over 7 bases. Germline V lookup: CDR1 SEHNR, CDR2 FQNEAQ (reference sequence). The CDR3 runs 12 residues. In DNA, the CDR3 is TGTGCCGGCAGAATAGACAGGGAGGGGGCTTTCTTT. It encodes CAGRIDREGAFF.

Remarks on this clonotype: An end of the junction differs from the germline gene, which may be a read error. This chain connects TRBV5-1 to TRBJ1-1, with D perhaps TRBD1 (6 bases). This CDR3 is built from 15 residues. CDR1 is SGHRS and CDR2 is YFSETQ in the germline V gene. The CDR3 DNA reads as TGCGCCAGCAGCTTGGACTACAGGGAGAGGGCTGAGGCTTTCTTT. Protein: CASSLDYRERAEAFF.

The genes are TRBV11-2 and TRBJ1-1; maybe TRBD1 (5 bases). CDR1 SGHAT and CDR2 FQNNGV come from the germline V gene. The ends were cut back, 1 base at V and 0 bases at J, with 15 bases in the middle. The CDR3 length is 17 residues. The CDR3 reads CASSLAGGGVMNTEAFF. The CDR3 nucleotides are TGTGCCAGCAGCTTAGCGGGCGGGGGGGTAATGAACACTGAAGCTTTCTTT.

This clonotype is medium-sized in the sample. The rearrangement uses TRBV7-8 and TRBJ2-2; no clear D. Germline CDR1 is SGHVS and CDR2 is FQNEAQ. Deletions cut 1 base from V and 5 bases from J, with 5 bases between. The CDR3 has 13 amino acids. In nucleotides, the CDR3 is TGTGCCAGCAGCTTAGTAGATACCGGGGAGCTGTTTTTT. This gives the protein CASSLVDTGELFF.

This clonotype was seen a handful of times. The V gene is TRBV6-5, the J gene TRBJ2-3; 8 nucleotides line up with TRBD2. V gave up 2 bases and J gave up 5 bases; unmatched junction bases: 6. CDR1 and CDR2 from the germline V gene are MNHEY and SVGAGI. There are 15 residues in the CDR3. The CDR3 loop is CASSYAGGRGDTQYF. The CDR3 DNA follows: TGTGCCAGCAGTTACGCGGGGGGCCGTGGAGATACGCAGTATTTT.

The CDR3 sequence is CASSTPGQGSNTGELFF. The CDR3 DNA reads as TGTGCCAGTAGCACCCCGGGGCAGGGGTCTAACACCGGGGAGCTGTTTTTT. The J gene is TRBJ2-2, the V gene TRBV19; possibly TRBD1 for D (6 bases). CDR1 and CDR2 (germline): LNHDA, SQIVND (reference sequence). This CDR3 has 17 residues. V lost 6 bases to trimming and J lost 2 bases, with 19 bases between them. The full variable domain, in which reference TRBV19 and TRBJ2-2 provide the parts outside the CDR3, is DGGITQSPKYLFRKEGQNVTLSCEQNLNHDAMYWYRQDPGQGLRLIYYSQIVNDFQKGDIAEGYSVSREKKESFPLTVTSAQKNPTAFYLCASSTPGQGSNTGELFFGEGSRLTVL.

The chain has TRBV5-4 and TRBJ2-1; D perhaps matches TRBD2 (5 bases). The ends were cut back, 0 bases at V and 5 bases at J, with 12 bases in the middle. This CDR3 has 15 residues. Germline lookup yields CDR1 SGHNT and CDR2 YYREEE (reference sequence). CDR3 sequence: CASSLGGSINNEQFF. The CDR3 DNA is TGTGCCAGCAGCTTGGGCGGGTCAATAAACAATGAGCAGTTCTTC.

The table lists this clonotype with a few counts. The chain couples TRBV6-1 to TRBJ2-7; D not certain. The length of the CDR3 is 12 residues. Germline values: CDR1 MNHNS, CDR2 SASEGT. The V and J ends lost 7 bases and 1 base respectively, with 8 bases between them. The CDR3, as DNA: TGTGCCAGCACTTCAACTTCCTACGAGCAGTACTTC. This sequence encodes CASTSTSYEQYF.

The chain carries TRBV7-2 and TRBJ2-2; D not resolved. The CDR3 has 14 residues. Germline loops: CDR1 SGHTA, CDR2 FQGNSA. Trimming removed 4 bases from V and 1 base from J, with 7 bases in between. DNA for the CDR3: TGTGCCAGCAGCTACCAGGTGAACACCGGGGAGCTGTTTTTT. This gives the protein CASSYQVNTGELFF.

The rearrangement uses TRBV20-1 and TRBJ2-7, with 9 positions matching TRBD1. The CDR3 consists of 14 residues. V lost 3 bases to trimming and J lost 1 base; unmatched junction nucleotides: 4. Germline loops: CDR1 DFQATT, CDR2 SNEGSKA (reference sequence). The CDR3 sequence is CSASIQGASYEQYF. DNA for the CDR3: TGCAGTGCTAGTATACAGGGGGCATCCTACGAGCAGTACTTC.

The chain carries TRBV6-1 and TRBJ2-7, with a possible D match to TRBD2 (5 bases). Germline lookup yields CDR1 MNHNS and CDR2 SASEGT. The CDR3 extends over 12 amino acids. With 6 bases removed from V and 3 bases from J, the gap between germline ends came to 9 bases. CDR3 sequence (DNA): TGTGCCAGCAGCCCGGGATTCTACGAGCAGTACTTC. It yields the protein CASSPGFYEQYF.

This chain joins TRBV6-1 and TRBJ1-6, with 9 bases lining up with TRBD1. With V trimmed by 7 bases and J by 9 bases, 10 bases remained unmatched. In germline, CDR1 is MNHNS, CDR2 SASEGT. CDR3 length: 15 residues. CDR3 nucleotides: TGTGCCAGCACTTTAACAGGGGGCGCGGGTTCACCCCTCCACTTT. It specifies CASTLTGGAGSPLHF.

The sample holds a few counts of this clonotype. The CDR3 coding sequence is TGCAGTGCTACGCGGGGGGGCCTAGAGACCCAGTACTTC. This gives the protein CSATRGGLETQYF. The chain is built from TRBV20-1 and TRBJ2-5, with 9 nucleotides matching TRBD2. CDR1 is DFQATT and CDR2 is SNEGSKA in the germline V gene (reference sequence). Trimming at V came to 4 bases and at J to 4 bases, leaving 4 bases not matched to a gene. The CDR3 covers 13 residues.

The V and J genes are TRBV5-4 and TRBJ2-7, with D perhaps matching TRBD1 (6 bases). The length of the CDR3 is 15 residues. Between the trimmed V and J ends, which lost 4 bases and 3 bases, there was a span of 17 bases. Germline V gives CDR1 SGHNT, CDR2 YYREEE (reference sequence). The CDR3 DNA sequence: TGTGCCAGCAGCCCCCACGGACAGCGTGGCTACGAGCAGTACTTC. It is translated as CASSPHGQRGYEQYF.

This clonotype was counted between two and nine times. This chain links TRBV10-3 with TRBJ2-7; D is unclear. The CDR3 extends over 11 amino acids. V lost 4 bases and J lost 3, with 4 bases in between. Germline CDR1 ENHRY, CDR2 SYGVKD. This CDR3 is CAISGNYEQYF. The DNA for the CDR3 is TGTGCCATCAGTGGGAACTACGAGCAGTACTTC.

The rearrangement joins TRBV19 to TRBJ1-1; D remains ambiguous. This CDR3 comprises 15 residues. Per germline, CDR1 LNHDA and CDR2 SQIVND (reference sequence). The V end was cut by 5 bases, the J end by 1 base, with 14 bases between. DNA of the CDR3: TGTGCCAGTAGTCCACTCAAGTCACCGAACACTGAAGCTTTCTTT. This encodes CASSPLKSPNTEAFF.

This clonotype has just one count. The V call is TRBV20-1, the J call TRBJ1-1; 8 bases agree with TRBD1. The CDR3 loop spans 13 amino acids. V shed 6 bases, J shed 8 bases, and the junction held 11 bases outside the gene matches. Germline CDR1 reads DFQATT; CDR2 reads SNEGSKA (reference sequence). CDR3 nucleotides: TGCAGTGCACAACAGGGGGGTTGGACCGAAGCTTTCTTT. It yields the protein CSAQQGGWTEAFF.

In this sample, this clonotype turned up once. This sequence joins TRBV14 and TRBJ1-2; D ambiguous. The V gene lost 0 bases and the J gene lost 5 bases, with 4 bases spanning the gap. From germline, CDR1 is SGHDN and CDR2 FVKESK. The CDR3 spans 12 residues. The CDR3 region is CASSQEPYGYTF. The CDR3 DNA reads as TGTGCCAGCAGCCAAGAACCGTATGGCTACACCTTC.

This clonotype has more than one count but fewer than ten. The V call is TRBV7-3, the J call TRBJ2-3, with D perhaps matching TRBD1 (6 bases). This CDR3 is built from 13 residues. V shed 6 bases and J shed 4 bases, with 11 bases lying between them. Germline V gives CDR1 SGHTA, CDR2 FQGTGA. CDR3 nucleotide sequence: TGTGCCAGCAGGCCCTCAGGGGCAGATACGCAGTATTTT. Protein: CASRPSGADTQYF.

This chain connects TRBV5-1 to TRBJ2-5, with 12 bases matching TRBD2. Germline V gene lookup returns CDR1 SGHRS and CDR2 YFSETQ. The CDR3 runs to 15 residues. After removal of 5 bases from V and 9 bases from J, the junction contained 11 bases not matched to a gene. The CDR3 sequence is CASSPTSGGVRAQYF. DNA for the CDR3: TGCGCCAGCAGTCCGACTAGCGGGGGCGTTAGGGCCCAGTACTTC.

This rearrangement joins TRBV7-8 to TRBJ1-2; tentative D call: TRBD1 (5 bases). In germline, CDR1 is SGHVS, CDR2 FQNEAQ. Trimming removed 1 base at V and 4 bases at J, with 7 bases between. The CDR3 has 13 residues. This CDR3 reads CASSLVGTYGYTF. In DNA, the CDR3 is TGTGCCAGCAGCTTAGTGGGGACCTATGGCTACACCTTC. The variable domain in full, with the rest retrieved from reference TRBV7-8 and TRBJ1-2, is GAGVSQSPRYKVAKRGQDVALRCDPISGHVSLFWYQQALGQGPEFLTYFQNEAQLDKSGLPSDRFFAERPEGSVSTLKIQRTQQEDSAVYLCASSLVGTYGYTFGSGTRLTVV.

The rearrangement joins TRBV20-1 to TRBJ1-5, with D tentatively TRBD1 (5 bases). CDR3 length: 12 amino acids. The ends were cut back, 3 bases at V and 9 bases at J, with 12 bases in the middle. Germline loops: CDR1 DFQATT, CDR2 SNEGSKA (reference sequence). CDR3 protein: CSASSADRPQHF. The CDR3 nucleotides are TGCAGTGCTAGTTCGGCAGACAGGCCCCAGCATTTT.